This TCR beta chain came from a study of blood T cell repertoires in COVID-19. Study-wide background: The analysed material was cDNA or gDNA that came from T cells, B-cell-depleted T cells, or PBMCs.

In the original processing: Amplified reference gene primers provided the basis for estimating nucleated cell counts. This table comes from immunoSEQ multiplex PCR, and its TCRdb copy is limited to in-frame clones, with some not included. That table supplies the V and J calls and clone size; D and trimming were determined from the DNA. The repertoire holds about 400,000 clones, with around 90% as singletons. Enrollees, about 18 to 95 years old, lived in about two dozen US areas. Germline loops: CDR1 KGHSH, CDR2 LQKENI. This CDR3 is 18 amino acids long. V lost 3 bases to trimming and J lost 0 bases, with 18 bases between them.

This sequence originates from a woman aged 40-49 years with acute COVID-19. Sequenced sample: PBMCs or T cells enriched from blood (not recorded which). This rearrangement joins TRBV18 to TRBJ1-3; the D is unclear. The CDR3 DNA sequence: TGTGCCAGCTCACCGGGCAGCGGATCTCTTAGCTCTGGAAACACCATATATTTT. Protein product: CASSPGSGSLSSGNTIYF.